Reported below is one TCR beta chain. The CDR3 is 15 residues long. The V end was cut by 5 bases, the J end by 5 bases, with 16 bases between. Germline values: CDR1 MNHEY, CDR2 SMNVEV (reference sequence). Authors' data handling: The authors estimated nucleated cell counts from reference gene primer amplification. Using immunoSEQ multiplex PCR, the repertoire was profiled, and TCRdb retains in-frame clones only, with some absent. V and J calls and clone size are those listed in that table; D and trimming were worked out from the DNA. The sample records over 200,000 clones, roughly 84% being singletons. These data originate in a study of blood T cell repertoires in COVID-19.

The gene calls are TRBV27 and TRBJ1-3, with D tentatively TRBD1 (6 bases). The material sequenced was peripheral blood. This sequence originates from a man aged 40-50 years with active or convalescent COVID-19. The CDR3 region has the DNA TGTGCCAGCAGTGAGACAGGTACTCGGAGAAACACCATATATTTT. Amino acids: CASSETGTRRNTIYF.